Listed here are 3 T cell receptor beta chains from one sample, sequenced in a study of early T cells in non-severe SARS-CoV-2 infection. TCRdb reprocessed the 5' RACE reads via MiXCR and lists one record per CDR3 protein. The data hold about 26,000 distinct CDR3 sequences, with approximately 4.8% observed a single time. The sample taken for sequencing was whole blood. The source of these receptors is an adult who was a healthcare worker with PCR-confirmed SARS-CoV-2 infection or an uninfected control (not recorded which).

This clonotype was observed many times. The chain has TRBV28 and TRBJ1-2; 9 nucleotides match TRBD1. The V segment lost 2 bases and the J segment 7 bases; nucleotides outside the gene matches: 8. The CDR3 is 15 amino acids. Germline CDR1 MDHEN, CDR2 SYDVKM. The CDR3 nucleotides are TGTGCCAGCAGTTTAGCGGGACAGGGATTTTCTGGCTACACCTTC. Protein: CASSLAGQGFSGYTF.

This clonotype appeared many times. V and J are TRBV4-2 and TRBJ2-6, with a weak D call TRBD1 (6 bases). This CDR3 comprises 16 residues. V dropped 2 bases and J dropped 0 bases, with 8 bases sitting between them. Germline loops: CDR1 LGHNA, CDR2 YNFKEQ. CDR3 protein: CASSQTGSSGANVLTF. The CDR3 coding sequence is TGTGCCAGCAGCCAAACAGGGAGCTCTGGGGCCAACGTCCTGACTTTC.

The sample holds many counts of this clonotype. The chain employs TRBV5-4 and TRBJ1-1, with 7 nucleotides matching TRBD1. Germline V gives CDR1 SGHNT, CDR2 YYREEE (reference sequence). CDR3 length equals 14 residues. V shed 4 bases, J shed 2 bases, and the junction held 5 bases outside the gene matches. This CDR3 reads CASSPGTENTEAFF. DNA for the CDR3: TGTGCCAGCAGCCCCGGGACAGAAAACACTGAAGCTTTCTTT.